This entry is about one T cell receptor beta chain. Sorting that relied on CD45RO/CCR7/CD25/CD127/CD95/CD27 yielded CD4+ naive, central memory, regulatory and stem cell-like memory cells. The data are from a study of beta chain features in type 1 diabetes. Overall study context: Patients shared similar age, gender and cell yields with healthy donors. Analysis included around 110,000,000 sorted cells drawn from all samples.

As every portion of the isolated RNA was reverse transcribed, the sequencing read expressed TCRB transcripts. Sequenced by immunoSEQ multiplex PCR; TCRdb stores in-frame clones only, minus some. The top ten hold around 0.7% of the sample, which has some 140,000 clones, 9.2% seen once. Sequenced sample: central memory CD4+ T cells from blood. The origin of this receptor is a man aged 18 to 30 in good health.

The CDR3 bases are TGTGCCGTAACTAGCGGGGGGATTTCCTATACGCAGTATTTT. As protein: CAVTSGGISYTQYF. This chain uses TRBV10-3 with TRBJ2-3; 12 bases agree with TRBD2. Germline loops: CDR1 ENHRY, CDR2 SYGVKD. With 11 bases clipped from V and 7 bases from J, the junction kept 10 bases outside the gene matches. The CDR3 spans 14 residues.